Below, 30 T cell receptor beta chains from the same sample are listed, as sequenced in a study of neurological immune-mediated disorders. TCRdb processed the 5' RACE reads anew with MiXCR; each CDR3 protein has one entry. Of tens of thousands of distinct CDR3 sequences in the sample, approximately 6.2% were seen once. The sequenced sample consisted of CD4+ T cells from blood. The source of these receptors is a woman in her late teens or twenties with multiple sclerosis.

In its sample, this clonotype was seen many times. The rearrangement joins TRBV5-6 to TRBJ2-2; TRBD2 aligns across 8 bases. CDR3 length: 16 amino acids. Germline V gives CDR1 SGHDT, CDR2 YYEEEE. The junction had 10 bases not matched to a gene; V was cut back by 5 bases and J by 4 bases. CDR3 in DNA: TGTGCCAGCAGTTTCCCGGGACTAGTGGTCACCGGGGAGCTGTTTTTT. It translates to CASSFPGLVVTGELFF.

This clonotype was counted many times. J is TRBJ2-7 and V is TRBV7-8; D unclear. This CDR3 comprises 16 residues. The V and J ends lost 1 base and 2 bases respectively, with 15 bases between them. The germline CDR1 and CDR2 sequences are SGHVS and FQNEAQ. This CDR3 reads CASSLVVGTPAYEQYV. DNA for the CDR3: TGTGCCAGCAGCTTAGTAGTGGGTACCCCCGCCTACGAGCAGTACGTC.

This clonotype was seen many times. This sequence joins TRBV5-6 and TRBJ2-3, with TRBD2 matching over 9 bases. Germline-derived CDR1 and CDR2 are SGHDT and YYEEEE. CDR3 size: 20 residues. Germline trimming cut 3 bases from V and 1 base from J; bases unmatched to any gene: 18. CDR3 sequence: CASSSNSGLAFKVGTDTQYF. Here the CDR3 DNA reads TGTGCCAGCAGCTCTAACTCGGGACTAGCTTTTAAAGTGGGCACAGATACGCAGTATTTT.

This clonotype occurred many times. V usage is TRBV5-5 and J usage is TRBJ2-2, with TRBD2 as a possible D gene (5 bases). Germline values: CDR1 SGHKS, CDR2 YYEKEE (reference sequence). The CDR3 is 13 residues long. The V end was cut by 2 bases, the J end by 7 bases, with 9 bases between. The CDR3 loop is CASSLIANGELFF. The CDR3, as DNA: TGTGCCAGCAGCTTAATAGCGAACGGGGAGCTGTTTTTT.

This clonotype was detected many times. The V gene is TRBV20-1, the J gene TRBJ1-5; D uncertain. Germline V gene data show CDR1 as DFQATT and CDR2 as SNEGSKA (reference sequence). Trimming shortened V by 3 bases and J by 2 bases, and 11 bases separated the two germline ends. The CDR3 is 14 amino acids. The CDR3 DNA follows: TGCAGTGCTAGGATTTCCGAGGGCAATCAGCCCCAGCATTTT. This codes for CSARISEGNQPQHF.

This clonotype was seen ten or more times. This CDR3 reads CASRTFKGFASYEQYF. The CDR3 bases are TGTGCCAGCAGAACCTTTAAGGGGTTTGCCTCCTACGAGCAGTACTTC. The chain has TRBV28 and TRBJ2-7; tentatively, D is TRBD1 (5 bases). V lost 6 bases, J lost 0 bases, and 18 bases lay in between. CDR1 MDHEN and CDR2 SYDVKM come from the germline V gene. This CDR3 comprises 16 residues.

Many counts were recorded for this clonotype. V is TRBV5-1 and J is TRBJ2-5; D possibly corresponds to TRBD1 (6 bases). V lost 3 bases and J lost 2, with 17 bases in between. Per the germline V gene, CDR1 is SGHRS and CDR2 is YFSETQ. The CDR3 runs 16 residues. The CDR3 loop is CASSYSPQGFQETQYF. The CDR3 DNA sequence: TGCGCCAGCAGCTATTCTCCACAGGGTTTTCAAGAGACCCAGTACTTC.

This clonotype was detected many times. The CDR3 is CASSSPTGSSEKLFF. CDR3 DNA: TGTGCCAGCAGCTCGCCGACAGGGAGTAGTGAAAAACTGTTTTTT. The chain joins TRBV5-6 to TRBJ1-4; 7 nucleotides agree with TRBD1. This CDR3 is built from 15 residues. V shed 3 bases, J shed 7 bases, and the junction held 9 bases outside the gene matches. Germline CDR1 and CDR2: SGHDT and YYEEEE.

This clonotype has ten or more counts. This sequence joins TRBV7-9 and TRBJ1-1; possible D gene TRBD1, 6 bases. Looked up from germline, CDR1 is SEHNR and CDR2 is FQNEAQ (reference sequence). The CDR3 is 13 amino acids. With 9 bases removed from V and 5 bases from J, the gap between germline ends came to 16 bases. The CDR3 spells CARNRDISTEAFF. The CDR3 DNA reads TGTGCCAGGAACAGGGATATTAGTACTGAAGCTTTCTTT.

This clonotype has at least ten counts. CDR3 sequence reads: CASSSVGGYENTEAFF. The CDR3 DNA follows: TGCGCCAGCAGCTCGGTTGGGGGGTACGAGAACACTGAAGCTTTCTTT. This chain joins TRBV5-1 and TRBJ1-1; D is possibly TRBD1 (5 bases). The CDR3 loop spans 16 amino acids. Germline V gene lookup returns CDR1 SGHRS and CDR2 YFSETQ. V lost 3 bases to trimming and J lost 1 base, with 16 bases between them.

This clonotype was seen repeatedly, ten times or more. The chain is built from TRBV20-1 and TRBJ2-2; TRBD2 might be the D (6 bases). The CDR3 length is 14 residues. CDR1 is DFQATT, CDR2 SNEGSKA, per germline (reference sequence). V was clipped by 3 bases and J by 1 base, with 9 bases between them. For the CDR3, the DNA is TGCAGTGCTAGGGGACTCGGGAACACCGGGGAGCTGTTTTTT. This sequence encodes CSARGLGNTGELFF.

V is TRBV7-8 and J is TRBJ2-7; D is possibly TRBD2 (6 bases). Germline V gene sequence: CDR1 SGHVS, CDR2 FQNEAQ. V lost 5 bases, J lost 0 bases, and 8 bases lay in between. The CDR3 contains 13 residues. The CDR3, as DNA: TGTGCCAGCAGCCCGGACTACTCCTACGAGCAGTACTTC. It translates to CASSPDYSYEQYF.

This clonotype was counted at least ten times. V usage is TRBV20-1 and J usage is TRBJ1-1; D might be TRBD1 (5 bases). The germline V gene has CDR1 DFQATT and CDR2 SNEGSKA (reference sequence). V shed 2 bases and J shed 1 base, with 11 bases lying between them. The CDR3 is 14 amino acids. CDR3 loop: CSARLGGPNTEAFF. The CDR3 nucleotides are TGCAGTGCTAGATTGGGGGGACCGAACACTGAAGCTTTCTTT.

In its sample, this clonotype is medium-sized (0.01 to 0.1%). The chain carries TRBV10-3 and TRBJ2-7; D remains unclear. CDR1 and CDR2 (germline): ENHRY, SYGVKD. Trimming took 4 bases from V and 7 from J, leaving 8 bases between them. The length of the CDR3 is 11 residues. The CDR3 sequence is CAISAEEEQYF. CDR3 DNA sequence: TGTGCCATCAGTGCCGAGGAGGAGCAGTACTTC.

There are many counts of this clonotype. V gene TRBV20-1 combines with J gene TRBJ2-2; 12 bases align to TRBD2. The trim removed 3 bases at V and 7 bases at J, leaving 12 bases unmatched. This CDR3 has 17 residues. Per the germline V gene, CDR1 is DFQATT and CDR2 is SNEGSKA (reference sequence). The CDR3 here is CSARALAGGLGGGELFF. CDR3 coding DNA: TGCAGTGCTAGGGCACTAGCGGGGGGCTTGGGAGGCGGGGAGCTGTTTTTT.

This clonotype was detected ten times or more. The chain combines TRBV5-6 with TRBJ1-1; D might be TRBD1 (6 bases). The CDR3 extends over 15 amino acids. Germline V lookup: CDR1 SGHDT, CDR2 YYEEEE. V lost 8 bases and J lost 2, with 19 bases in between. The CDR3 bases are TGTGCCAGTTGGGGTTTGGGCAGGGGTAACACTGAAGCTTTCTTT. Residues: CASWGLGRGNTEAFF.

This clonotype was seen at least ten times. The chain is built from TRBV4-2 and TRBJ2-3, with D possibly being TRBD2 (6 bases). Germline V gene data show CDR1 as LGHNA and CDR2 as YNFKEQ. Trimming removed 0 bases from V and 3 bases from J, with 16 bases in between. There are 17 residues in the CDR3. The CDR3 DNA follows: TGTGCCAGCAGCCAAGATGAGGGGCGGGGAGAAACAGATACGCAGTATTTT. Its protein is CASSQDEGRGETDTQYF.

The V gene is TRBV30, the J gene TRBJ2-6; 10 bases agree with TRBD1. After removal of 4 bases from V and 3 bases from J, the junction contained 6 bases not matched to a gene. The CDR3 is 16 residues long. The V gene's germline CDR1 is GTSNPN and CDR2 SVGIG (reference sequence). The CDR3 DNA sequence: TGTGCCTGGATCCGGGACAGGGGATATGGGGCCAACGTCCTGACTTTC. Amino acids: CAWIRDRGYGANVLTF. Complete variable domain (other parts from reference TRBV30 and TRBJ2-6): SQTIHQWPATLVQPVGSPLSLECTVEGTSNPNLYWYRQAAGRGLQLLFYSVGIGQISSEVPQNLSASRPQDRQFILSSKKLLLSDSGFYLCAWIRDRGYGANVLTFGAGSRLTVL.

This clonotype was counted ten times or more. The rearrangement uses TRBV6-5 and TRBJ1-2, with 9 bases lining up with TRBD1. V was pared by 6 bases and J by 6 bases, with 5 bases of the junction left unmatched. The V gene's germline CDR1 is MNHEY and CDR2 SVGAGI. The CDR3 covers 13 residues. The CDR3 region has the DNA TGTGCCAGCAGCCGGACAGGGGATAATGGCTACACCTTC. Translated, it gives CASSRTGDNGYTF.

This clonotype was detected many times. This chain joins TRBV5-1 and TRBJ1-6, with 10 positions matching TRBD1. The CDR3 has 14 residues. J gave up 8 bases and V 7 bases, and 6 bases lay outside the gene matches. Germline CDR1 and CDR2: SGHRS and YFSETQ. In DNA form, the CDR3 reads TGCGCCAGCTCCAGACAGGGGGCTGATTCACCCCTCCACTTT. It encodes CASSRQGADSPLHF. Complete variable domain (other parts from reference TRBV5-1 and TRBJ1-6): KAGVTQTPRYLIKTRGQQVTLSCSPISGHRSVSWYQQTPGQGLQFLFEYFSETQRNKGNFPGRFSGRQFSNSRSEMNVSTLELGDSALYLCASSRQGADSPLHFGNGTRLTVT.

This clonotype was picked up many times. This chain uses TRBV25-1 with TRBJ2-2, with D hard to call. The CDR3 sequence is 14 residues long. V was shortened by 6 bases and J by 6 bases, with 14 bases between the two germline ends. Per the germline V gene, CDR1 is MGHDK and CDR2 is SYGVNS. DNA for the CDR3: TGTGCCAGCAGCCATCCTGGGGTCCCCGGGGAGCTGTTTTTT. Amino acids: CASSHPGVPGELFF.

This clonotype appeared many times. This rearrangement joins TRBV5-1 to TRBJ2-3; 11 nucleotides agree with TRBD1. The CDR3 has 15 residues. The junction had 5 bases not matched to a gene; V was cut back by 4 bases and J by 4 bases. Germline CDR1 and CDR2: SGHRS and YFSETQ. CDR3 residues: CASSPGQGEADTQYF. The CDR3 region has the DNA TGCGCCAGCAGCCCGGGACAGGGGGAGGCAGATACGCAGTATTTT.

This clonotype was counted at least ten times. The CDR3 reads CASSSGGTYEQYF. CDR3 DNA sequence: TGTGCCAGCAGCTCCGGGGGCACCTACGAGCAGTACTTC. The chain couples TRBV7-6 to TRBJ2-7; either TRBD1 or TRBD2 may fit D (6 bases each). This CDR3 comprises 13 residues. Germline lookup yields CDR1 SGHVS and CDR2 FNYEAQ. The germline V and J ends were trimmed by 4 bases and 2 bases, with 9 bases remaining between them.

This clonotype was observed many times. The chain is built from TRBV3-1 and TRBJ2-1; 10 bases line up with TRBD1. The CDR3 is 17 amino acids. The V gene end was trimmed by 4 bases and the J gene end by 3 bases; junction bases not matched to a gene: 9. Germline lookup yields CDR1 LGHDT and CDR2 YNNKEL (reference sequence). For the CDR3, the DNA is TGTGCCAGCAGCCCCTACGCTTGGACAGGGGGCTACAATGAGCAGTTCTTC. It is translated as CASSPYAWTGGYNEQFF.

The table lists this clonotype with many counts. This chain joins TRBV6-5 and TRBJ2-7; D unclear. CDR1 MNHEY and CDR2 SVGAGI come from the germline V gene. The CDR3 contains 13 residues. Trimming took 3 bases from V and 3 from J, leaving 9 bases between them. The CDR3 coding sequence is TGTGCCAGCAGTTATAATCGCAACTACGAGCAGTACTTC. Its protein product is CASSYNRNYEQYF.

The V call is TRBV10-2, the J call TRBJ1-5; 9 nucleotides agree with TRBD1. V lost 2 bases and J lost 6; bases outside the gene matches: 5. Looked up from germline, CDR1 is WSHSY and CDR2 is SAAADI. The CDR3 is 15 amino acids. The CDR3 here is CASSETGGRFQPQHF. In nucleotides, the CDR3 is TGCGCCAGCAGTGAGACAGGGGGCAGATTTCAGCCCCAGCATTTT.

This clonotype was observed at least ten times. The chain employs TRBV5-1 and TRBJ1-5, with TRBD1 matching over 7 bases. Trimming at V came to 4 bases and at J to 7 bases, leaving 11 bases not matched to a gene. Germline lookup yields CDR1 SGHRS and CDR2 YFSETQ. This CDR3 spans 15 amino acids. CDR3 amino acids: CASSTGTEILQPQHF. The CDR3 nucleotides are TGCGCCAGCAGCACCGGGACAGAGATACTCCAGCCCCAGCATTTT.

This clonotype was picked up many times. The junction and the germline gene differ at one end; a read error may be behind it. The genes are TRBV5-6 and TRBJ1-1; TRBD1 agrees at 12 bases. Germline CDR1 is SGHDT and CDR2 is YYEEEE. There are 13 residues in the CDR3. The DNA of the CDR3 is TGTGCCAGCAGCAACCGGGACAGGGGGCTTGGTCGGTTT. Its translation is CASSNRDRGLGRF.

Many counts were recorded for this clonotype. In DNA form, the CDR3 reads TGCGCCAGCAGCCTTTTATTTCGGCAGGGAACAGATACGCAGTATTTT. Amino acid sequence: CASSLLFRQGTDTQYF. The rearrangement uses TRBV4-3 and TRBJ2-3; possible D gene TRBD1, 5 bases. The CDR3 runs 16 residues. Trimming removed 4 bases at V and 3 bases at J, with 17 bases between. Germline CDR1 reads LGHNA; CDR2 reads YSLEER.

This clonotype was counted ten times or more. The rearrangement links TRBV6-6 to TRBJ2-5; TRBD1 might be the D (5 bases). The CDR3 contains 14 residues. Per germline, CDR1 MNHNY and CDR2 SVGAGI (reference sequence). Deletions cut 7 bases from V and 5 bases from J, with 17 bases between. The CDR3 here is CASTWGSGSETQYF. CDR3 nucleotide sequence: TGTGCCAGCACTTGGGGTTCAGGGTCCGAGACCCAGTACTTC.